Below, 21 T cell receptor beta chains from the same sample are listed, as sequenced in a study of cytomegalovirus exposure and HLA in healthy donors. Here immunoSEQ multiplex PCR was the method, and the copy in TCRdb shows in-frame clones only, minus some. Among approximately 210,000 clones listed, 80% to 90% were seen once. The specimen was PBMCs. The receptors were sampled from a woman younger than 35 in good health and CMV-seronegative.

The chain combines TRBV5-4 with TRBJ2-1, with TRBD2 identical over 9 bases. The ends lost 0 bases at V and 5 bases at J; junction bases unmatched: 6. The CDR3 runs 16 residues. Germline V gene data show CDR1 as SGHNT and CDR2 as YYREEE (reference sequence). The CDR3 protein is CASSLGIAGVHNEQFF. CDR3 bases: TGTGCCAGCAGCTTGGGGATAGCGGGAGTGCACAATGAGCAGTTCTTC.

The J gene is TRBJ2-5, the V gene TRBV7-2; 11 bases fit TRBD2. The CDR3 has 14 amino acids. V lost 4 bases and J lost 4; bases outside the gene matches: 2. Germline V gives CDR1 SGHTA, CDR2 FQGNSA. The CDR3 loop is CASSSGLAGETQYF. The CDR3 DNA reads as TGTGCCAGCAGCTCCGGACTAGCGGGAGAGACCCAGTACTTC.

In nucleotides, the CDR3 is TGTGCCAGCACCCCCCAGGGGGTCTCTGGGGCCAACGTCCTGACTTTC. Amino acids: CASTPQGVSGANVLTF. V is TRBV27 and J is TRBJ2-6; 7 bases agree with TRBD1. V was clipped by 7 bases and J by 0 bases; unmatched bases: 6. The CDR3 loop spans 16 amino acids. CDR1 is MNHEY and CDR2 is SMNVEV in the germline V gene (reference sequence).

The chain's CDR3 is CASSLGGIRDQPQHF. CDR3 nucleotides: TGTGCCAGCAGTTTAGGGGGGATTAGGGATCAGCCCCAGCATTTT. This rearrangement joins TRBV28 to TRBJ1-5; D may be TRBD1 (5 bases). This CDR3 has 15 residues. Germline V gene lookup returns CDR1 MDHEN and CDR2 SYDVKM. Trimming cost V 2 bases and J 5 bases, with 13 bases left between them. Drawing the rest from reference TRBV28 and TRBJ1-5, the complete variable domain is DVKVTQSSRYLVKRTGEKVFLECVQDMDHENMFWYRQDPGLGLRLIYFSYDVKMKEKGDIPEGYSVSREKKERFSLILESASTNQTSMYLCASSLGGIRDQPQHFGDGTRLSIL.

This clone was seen more than once but under ten times. The chain carries TRBV5-6 and TRBJ1-2; D is uncertain. This CDR3 spans 13 amino acids. CDR1 is SGHDT, CDR2 YYEEEE, per germline. V dropped 0 bases and J dropped 5 bases, with 8 bases sitting between them. The CDR3 coding sequence is TGTGCCAGCAGCTTGGGATCCGGGTATGGCTACACCTTC. Its translation: CASSLGSGYGYTF.

The V and J genes are TRBV28 and TRBJ1-1; no definite D call. The germline gives CDR1 MDHEN, CDR2 SYDVKM. The length of the CDR3 is 12 residues. The germline V and J ends were trimmed by 10 bases and 5 bases, with 14 bases remaining between them. CDR3 region: CAIGVGGTEAFF. For the CDR3, the DNA is TGTGCCATTGGAGTTGGAGGGACTGAAGCTTTCTTT.

The chain recombines TRBV19 with TRBJ1-5; TRBD1 agrees at 7 bases. The CDR3 is made up of 14 amino acids. Losses at the gene ends were 5 bases for V and 2 bases for J; bases not matched to a gene: 3. Germline assignment: CDR1 LNHDA and CDR2 SQIVND (reference sequence). The chain's CDR3 is CASSFDRGNQPQHF. CDR3 DNA: TGTGCCAGTAGTTTTGACAGGGGCAATCAGCCCCAGCATTTT.

This clone showed up just once. This sequence joins TRBV10-3 and TRBJ2-3, with D possibly being TRBD1 (5 bases). Germline values: CDR1 ENHRY, CDR2 SYGVKD. With 11 bases removed from V and 2 bases from J, the gap between germline ends came to 14 bases. The CDR3 runs 13 residues. The CDR3 protein is CAVSLGATDTQYF. The CDR3 DNA reads TGTGCCGTTAGCCTAGGGGCCACAGATACGCAGTATTTT.

The V and J genes are TRBV4-2 and TRBJ1-4, with unresolved D. The germline V gene has CDR1 LGHNA and CDR2 YNFKEQ. The CDR3 consists of 15 residues. The germline V and J ends were trimmed by 10 bases and 5 bases, with 20 bases remaining between them. DNA of the CDR3: TGTGCCACACGTTTCCGCGAGGGCGCAAATGAAAAACTGTTTTTT. It is translated as CATRFREGANEKLFF.

The chain employs TRBV2 and TRBJ2-5; possible D gene TRBD1, 5 bases. The ends were cut back, 7 bases at V and 2 bases at J, with 14 bases in the middle. This CDR3 comprises 14 residues. Germline CDR1 SNHLY, CDR2 FYNNEI. The CDR3 DNA is TGTGCCAGCACCGCAGGGAATTGGCAAGAGACCCAGTACTTC. Protein: CASTAGNWQETQYF.

This chain links TRBV18 with TRBJ2-7, with 9 bases fitting TRBD1. The CDR3 sequence is 14 residues long. Germline CDR1 KGHSH, CDR2 LQKENI. V was pared by 4 bases and J by 4 bases, with 5 bases of the junction left unmatched. The DNA of the CDR3 is TGTGCCAGCTCACTGGGGGGACAGGGATACGAGCAGTACTTC. Translating gives CASSLGGQGYEQYF.

Only one count was recorded for this clone. CDR3 amino acids: CASSKGQEKAFF. The DNA of the CDR3 is TGTGCCAGCAGTAAGGGACAGGAGAAGGCTTTCTTT. The rearrangement links TRBV6-6 to TRBJ1-1; TRBD1 matches at 8 bases. Germline values: CDR1 MNHNY, CDR2 SVGAGI (reference sequence). J was trimmed by 11 bases and V by 5 bases; bases with no gene match: 7. There are 12 residues in the CDR3.

The chain employs TRBV4-1 and TRBJ2-7; D is ambiguous. V lost 1 base to trimming and J lost 3 bases, with 10 bases between them. Per germline, CDR1 MGHRA and CDR2 YSYEKL. The CDR3 sequence is 14 residues long. The CDR3 reads CASSQATDLYEQYF. CDR3 bases: TGCGCCAGCAGCCAAGCCACAGACCTCTACGAGCAGTACTTC.

V is TRBV28 and J is TRBJ2-7, with 8 bases identical to TRBD1. Germline values: CDR1 MDHEN, CDR2 SYDVKM. CDR3 length: 15 amino acids. The V and J ends lost 4 bases and 1 base, in that order; junction bases with no gene match: 6. CDR3 amino acids: CASSSRQGLSYEQYF. DNA for the CDR3: TGTGCCAGCAGTTCAAGACAGGGGTTGTCCTACGAGCAGTACTTC.

The chain has TRBV28 and TRBJ1-1, with D possibly being TRBD1 (6 bases). Trimming shortened V by 8 bases and J by 6 bases, and 16 bases separated the two germline ends. Germline-derived CDR1 and CDR2 are MDHEN and SYDVKM. CDR3 length equals 13 residues. As DNA, the CDR3 is TGTGCCAGCGGGACGGCCGGACAGCCTGAAGCTTTCTTT. Its translation: CASGTAGQPEAFF. Complete variable domain (other parts from reference TRBV28 and TRBJ1-1): DVKVTQSSRYLVKRTGEKVFLECVQDMDHENMFWYRQDPGLGLRLIYFSYDVKMKEKGDIPEGYSVSREKKERFSLILESASTNQTSMYLCASGTAGQPEAFFGQGTRLTVV.

The V and J genes are TRBV7-9 and TRBJ2-2; 8 bases match TRBD2. The trim removed 5 bases at V and 6 bases at J, leaving 11 bases unmatched. CDR3 length: 16 residues. Germline V lookup: CDR1 SEHNR, CDR2 FQNEAQ (reference sequence). CDR3 coding DNA: TGTGCCAGCAGCGCGGTAGCGGGGATTGGTGCCGGGGAGCTGTTTTTT. The encoded protein is CASSAVAGIGAGELFF.

V and J are TRBV19 and TRBJ2-6; maybe TRBD2 (5 bases). The CDR3 sequence is 16 residues long. Looked up from germline, CDR1 is LNHDA and CDR2 is SQIVND (reference sequence). The V and J ends lost 4 bases and 2 bases respectively, with 12 bases between them. This CDR3 reads CASSTPPGAGANVLTF. In DNA form, the CDR3 reads TGTGCCAGTAGTACCCCCCCCGGGGCTGGGGCCAACGTCCTGACTTTC.

The V call is TRBV10-2, the J call TRBJ2-5; D is unclear. The germline V and J ends were trimmed by 7 bases and 4 bases, with 13 bases remaining between them. This CDR3 region has 13 residues. Germline V gene sequence: CDR1 WSHSY, CDR2 SAAADI. The CDR3 sequence is CASKDPPGETQYF. CDR3 in DNA: TGCGCCAGCAAAGACCCGCCGGGAGAGACCCAGTACTTC.

The chain is built from TRBV28 and TRBJ1-1; unclear D gene. The CDR3 sequence is 13 residues long. Germline assignment: CDR1 MDHEN and CDR2 SYDVKM. V was trimmed by 2 bases and J by 9 bases, leaving 13 bases between them. The CDR3 nucleotides read TGTGCCAGCAGTTTAGTACTGGGCAGCCAAGCTTTCTTT. It translates to CASSLVLGSQAFF.

The chain employs TRBV13 and TRBJ2-3, with no clear D. From germline, CDR1 is PRHDT and CDR2 FYEKMQ (reference sequence). The CDR3 loop spans 14 amino acids. The V gene lost 1 base and the J gene lost 0 bases, with 5 bases spanning the gap. The CDR3: CASSLDSSTDTQYF. Written as DNA, the CDR3 is TGTGCCAGCAGCTTAGACAGCAGCACAGATACGCAGTATTTT.

There are a few counts of this clone. The chain uses TRBV18 and TRBJ1-5; 7 bases match TRBD1. Germline V gene lookup returns CDR1 KGHSH and CDR2 LQKENI. The junction had 3 bases not matched to a gene; V was cut back by 6 bases and J by 4 bases. The CDR3 length is 13 residues. The CDR3 loop is CASSTGDNQPQHF. The CDR3, as DNA: TGTGCCAGCTCTACAGGGGATAATCAGCCCCAGCATTTT.